This entry lists 18 T cell receptor beta chains sequenced from one sample in a study of regulatory T cells in long-lasting Graves disease. Arm-PCR of CDR3 regions and iRepertoire HTBI primers were the basis on which TCR beta libraries were built. TCRdb ran MiXCR on the multiplex PCR reads and lists one entry per CDR3 protein. The data hold 500,000 or so distinct CDR3 sequences, with 15% to 20% observed a single time. Time point: newly diagnosed GD, antithyroid drugs for less than 3 months. PBMCs were the source of the RNA used for TCR sequencing. These data also featured in a second study, about T cells in Graves' hyperthyroidism and ophthalmopathy.

This sample comprised peripheral blood mononuclear cells (PBMCs), obtained at new diagnosis, from a patient treated with antithyroid drugs. Receptors were obtained from a woman aged 35-65 years with Graves disease.

As concerns this clonotype: A read error may account for a junction end that differs from germline. The chain combines TRBV7-7 with TRBJ2-7; 10 nucleotides match TRBD1. CDR3 size: 15 residues. Germline V gene sequence: CDR1 SSHAT, CDR2 FNYEAQ (reference sequence). The CDR3 DNA follows: TGTGCTAGCAGCGCCGGGACAGGGGACTCCTACGAGCAGTACTTC. It codes for CASSAGTGDSYEQYF.

Regarding this clonotype: A clone one base away is much larger, so this may be a read error. J is TRBJ1-2 and V is TRBV10-3; D is undetermined. Looked up from germline, CDR1 is ENHRY and CDR2 is SYGVKD. The CDR3 is 13 residues long. Trimming removed 3 bases at V and 2 bases at J, with 7 bases between. The CDR3 nucleotides are TGTGCCATCAGTGAAGATGGGAACTATGGCTACACCTTC. Protein sequence: CAISEDGNYGYTF.

This clonotype was detected only a few times. The chain employs TRBV20-1 and TRBJ1-1; D gene ambiguous. Germline CDR1 is DFQATT and CDR2 is SNEGSKA (reference sequence). Between the trimmed V and J ends, which lost 3 bases and 6 bases, there was a span of 14 bases. CDR3 length equals 13 residues. CDR3 in amino acids: CSASRRERAEAFF. For the CDR3, the DNA is TGCAGTGCTAGCAGGCGGGAAAGGGCTGAAGCTTTCTTT.

The V call is TRBV10-3, the J call TRBJ1-3; D remains unclear. The CDR3 is 12 residues long. Germline V gives CDR1 ENHRY, CDR2 SYGVKD. The V and J ends lost 0 bases and 4 bases respectively, with 1 base between them. CDR3 DNA: TGTGCCATCAGTGAGTCAGGAAACACCATATATTTT. This codes for CAISESGNTIYF.

The chain employs TRBV5-1 and TRBJ2-2; 7 bases fit TRBD1. With V trimmed by 6 bases and J by 6 bases, 8 bases remained unmatched. The CDR3 runs 14 residues. Germline CDR1 and CDR2: SGHRS and YFSETQ. In DNA, the CDR3 is TGCGCCAGCACCACAGGGGTCGTCTCCGGGGAGCTGTTTTTT. Its translation is CASTTGVVSGELFF.

For this clonotype: A junction end diverges from the germline sequence, so it may reflect a read error. This chain uses TRBV2 with TRBJ1-4; 7 nucleotides agree with TRBD1. Germline values: CDR1 SNHLY, CDR2 FYNNEI. The CDR3 is 15 residues long. The CDR3 coding sequence is TGTGCCGGCAGTTCGACGACAGGGCGCGGGGAAAAACTGTTTTTT. Its protein product is CAGSSTTGRGEKLFF.

This clonotype was picked up many times. The chain uses TRBV20-1 and TRBJ2-5; D ambiguous. The ends were cut back, 3 bases at V and 0 bases at J, with 8 bases in the middle. Looked up from germline, CDR1 is DFQATT and CDR2 is SNEGSKA (reference sequence). The CDR3 is made up of 13 amino acids. This CDR3 is CSARKGYQETQYF. CDR3 DNA: TGCAGTGCTAGGAAGGGATACCAAGAGACCCAGTACTTC.

The chain has TRBV30 and TRBJ1-1; perhaps TRBD1 as D (5 bases). This CDR3 contains 13 residues. Germline V gene lookup returns CDR1 GTSNPN and CDR2 SVGIG (reference sequence). Trimming pared 0 bases from V and 5 bases from J, leaving 10 bases between. DNA of the CDR3: TGTGCCTGGAGTGTGAGGGGTAGGACTGAAGCTTTCTTT. Its translation: CAWSVRGRTEAFF.

This clonotype was observed at least ten times. The rearrangement joins TRBV11-2 to TRBJ2-5; 8 bases are a match to TRBD2. Looked up from germline, CDR1 is SGHAT and CDR2 is FQNNGV. Germline trimming cut 7 bases from V and 5 bases from J; bases unmatched to any gene: 12. This CDR3 region has 15 residues. The chain's CDR3 is CASTVSFGLAETQYF. The CDR3 coding sequence is TGTGCCAGCACCGTTTCCTTCGGACTAGCTGAGACCCAGTACTTC.

In this sample, this clonotype turned up many times. At one of its ends the junction is not consistent with the germline gene, which may arise from a read error. This rearrangement joins TRBV3-1 to TRBJ2-1; possibly TRBD2 for D (6 bases). Germline CDR1 LGHDT, CDR2 YNNKEL (reference sequence). This CDR3 has 16 amino acids. CDR3 in DNA: TGCGCCAGCAGCCAGGGCGGGGCCCTCTCCTACAATGAGCAGTTCTTC. This sequence encodes CASSQGGALSYNEQFF.

On this clonotype itself: One base away lies a much larger clone, so this may be a sequencing read error. V usage is TRBV6-5 and J usage is TRBJ1-3; D remains unclear. V was clipped by 0 bases and J by 0 bases, with 6 bases between them. Germline CDR1 reads MNHEY; CDR2 reads SVGAGI. The CDR3 has 15 residues. CDR3 in amino acids: CASSYSLNSGNTIYF. As DNA, the CDR3 is TGTGCCAGCAGTTACTCGCTCAACTCTGGAAACACCATATATTTT.

This clonotype has only a few counts. The rearrangement joins TRBV20-1 to TRBJ1-1; D gene unclear. V was pared by 2 bases and J by 7 bases, with 8 bases between. The CDR3 contains 11 residues. In germline, CDR1 is DFQATT, CDR2 SNEGSKA (reference sequence). The CDR3 nucleotides read TGCAGTGCTAGATCCGGGATTGAAGCTTTCTTT. Translation gives CSARSGIEAFF.

This clonotype was found a few times. The chain carries TRBV27 and TRBJ2-5; TRBD2 aligns across 12 bases. The J segment lost 2 bases and the V segment lost 4 bases, leaving 11 bases of the junction unmatched. Germline CDR1 reads MNHEY; CDR2 reads SMNVEV (reference sequence). There are 18 residues in the CDR3. CDR3 sequence (DNA): TGTGCCAGCAGTTATCGCGGACTAGCGGGGACTGAGCAAGAGACCCAGTACTTC. Amino acid sequence: CASSYRGLAGTEQETQYF.

This clonotype was counted between two and nine times. The V and J genes are TRBV9 and TRBJ2-3; maybe TRBD2 (6 bases). This CDR3 spans 14 amino acids. Germline lookup yields CDR1 SGDLS and CDR2 YYNGEE. Trimming removed 3 bases from V and 4 bases from J, with 12 bases in between. DNA for the CDR3: TGTGCCAGCAGCGAGGAGGGTCGGGCAGATACGCAGTATTTT. Protein sequence: CASSEEGRADTQYF.

This clonotype was detected a few times. V usage is TRBV27 and J usage is TRBJ1-5; D call uncertain. Germline CDR1 and CDR2: MNHEY and SMNVEV (reference sequence). Trimming cost V 1 base and J 4 bases, with 8 bases left between them. The CDR3 extends over 14 amino acids. CDR3 bases: TGTGCCAGCAGTTTATTGGGTAATAATCAGCCCCAGCATTTT. Translation: CASSLLGNNQPQHF.

This clonotype was seen ten or more times. V is TRBV5-1 and J is TRBJ1-2; 9 bases fit TRBD1. Germline CDR1 and CDR2: SGHRS and YFSETQ. The CDR3 loop spans 14 amino acids. Trimming removed 2 bases from V and 6 bases from J; junction bases left unmatched: 5. The CDR3 DNA reads TGCGCCAGCAGCTTCGGGACAGGGCGCGATGGCTACACCTTC. The encoded protein is CASSFGTGRDGYTF.

There are many counts of this clonotype. The V call is TRBV3-1, the J call TRBJ1-6; 7 bases fit TRBD1. V was pared by 7 bases and J by 9 bases, with 12 bases of the junction left unmatched. The CDR3 has 15 amino acids. Germline lookup yields CDR1 LGHDT and CDR2 YNNKEL (reference sequence). CDR3 DNA: TGTGCCAGCAACCCAGGGGGAACCGGGGGTTCACCCCTCCACTTT. Translating it yields CASNPGGTGGSPLHF.

This clonotype was picked up a small number of times. CDR3 sequence: CASSSPGAINSPLHF. As DNA, the CDR3 is TGTGCCAGCAGCTCCCCGGGGGCGATTAATTCACCCCTCCACTTT. The chain has TRBV5-4 and TRBJ1-6; tentative D call: TRBD1 (6 bases). V gave up 3 bases and J gave up 6 bases, with 13 bases separating them. From germline, CDR1 is SGHNT and CDR2 YYREEE (reference sequence). The CDR3 length is 15 residues. The variable domain in full, completed from reference TRBV5-4 and TRBJ1-6, reads ETGVTQSPTHLIKTRGQQVTLRCSSQSGHNTVSWYQQALGQGPQFIFQYYREEENGRGNFPPRFSGLQFPNYSSELNVNALELDDSALYLCASSSPGAINSPLHFGNGTRLTVT.